This T cell receptor (beta chain) was recorded in a study of blood T cell repertoires in COVID-19. Background on the study: In each case, the material was cDNA or gDNA derived from T cells, B-cell-depleted T cells, or PBMCs.

Germline V lookup: CDR1 KGHSH, CDR2 LQKENI. There are 16 residues in the CDR3. The ends lost 4 bases at V and 3 bases at J; junction bases unmatched: 8. The repertoire was sequenced with immunoSEQ multiplex PCR; TCRdb's copy has only in-frame clones and lacks some. The sample carries roughly 160,000 clones, approximately 91% recorded once. While infection was still active, Seattle patients were enrolled and then followed longitudinally. The chain links TRBV18 to TRBJ2-1; TRBD2 matches at 8 bases. Sequenced material: peripheral blood. The source of this sequence is a young man with COVID-19, enrolled during active disease. In nucleotides, the CDR3 is TGTGCCAGCTCACAAATTAGCGGGGCCGTCTACAATGAGCAGTTCTTC. Residues: CASSQISGAVYNEQFF. Full variable domain (rest looked up from reference TRBV18 and TRBJ2-1): NAGVMQNPRHLVRRRGQEARLRCSPMKGHSHVYWYRQLPEEGLKFMVYLQKENIIDESGMPKERFSAEFPKEGPSILRIQQVVRGDSAAYFCASSQISGAVYNEQFFGPGTRLTVL.